The clone carrying this TCR beta chain was counted between two and nine times. Antigen unknown. The source of the sample is a study of beta chain features in type 1 diabetes. Overall study results and limits: Researchers report that Type 1 diabetes patients had moderately but significantly shorter TCRB CDR3s across all four CD4+ subsets.

Expressed TCRB transcripts were sequenced after all isolated RNA was converted to cDNA. Using immunoSEQ multiplex PCR, the repertoire was profiled, and TCRdb retains in-frame clones only, with some absent. This sample has roughly 300,000 clones; around an eighth occur once, and the top ten carry about 0.016%. Germline V gene sequence: CDR1 SNHLY, CDR2 FYNNEI. This CDR3 contains 15 residues. V was clipped by 6 bases and J by 0 bases, with 9 bases between them. This chain uses TRBV2 with TRBJ2-6; TRBD2 might be the D (5 bases). This sequence originates from a man in his thirties or forties with type 1 diabetes. Sequenced: naive CD4+ T cells from blood. The CDR3 region has the DNA TGTGCCAGCAGGTTAGGGAGCTCTGGGGCCAACGTCCTGACTTTC. It is translated as CASRLGSSGANVLTF.